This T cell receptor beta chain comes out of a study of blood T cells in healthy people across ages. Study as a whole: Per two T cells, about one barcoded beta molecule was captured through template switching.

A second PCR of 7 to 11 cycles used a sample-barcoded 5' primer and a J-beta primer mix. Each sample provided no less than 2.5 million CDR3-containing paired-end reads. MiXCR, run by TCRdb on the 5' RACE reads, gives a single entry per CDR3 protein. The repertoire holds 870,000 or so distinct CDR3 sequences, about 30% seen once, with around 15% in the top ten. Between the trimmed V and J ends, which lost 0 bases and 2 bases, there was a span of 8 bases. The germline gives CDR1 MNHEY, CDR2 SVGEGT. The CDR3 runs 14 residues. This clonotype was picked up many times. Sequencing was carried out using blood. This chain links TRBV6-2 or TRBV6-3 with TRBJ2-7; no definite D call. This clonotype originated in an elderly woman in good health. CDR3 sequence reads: CASSYSTHPYEQYF. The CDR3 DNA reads TGTGCCAGCAGTTACTCGACCCACCCCTACGAGCAGTACTTC.